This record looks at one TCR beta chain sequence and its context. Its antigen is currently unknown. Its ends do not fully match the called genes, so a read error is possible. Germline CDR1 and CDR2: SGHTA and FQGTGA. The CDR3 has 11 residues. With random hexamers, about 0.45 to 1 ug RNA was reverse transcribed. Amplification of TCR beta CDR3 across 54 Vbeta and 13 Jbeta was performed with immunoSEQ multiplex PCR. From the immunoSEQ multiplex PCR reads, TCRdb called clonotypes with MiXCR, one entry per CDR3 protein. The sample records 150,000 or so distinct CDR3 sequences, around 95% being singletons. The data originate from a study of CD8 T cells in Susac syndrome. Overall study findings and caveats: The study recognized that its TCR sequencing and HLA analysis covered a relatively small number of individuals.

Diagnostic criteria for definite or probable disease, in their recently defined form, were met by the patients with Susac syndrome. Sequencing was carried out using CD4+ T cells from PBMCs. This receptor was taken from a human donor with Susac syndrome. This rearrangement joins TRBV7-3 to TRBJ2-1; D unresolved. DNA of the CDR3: TGTGCCAGCAGGGACGGTCTAACCGTCAGGTTC. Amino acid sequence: CASRDGLTVRF.